The T cell receptor (beta chain) under discussion was sequenced for a study of CD8+ T cells in alopecia areata. There are a few counts of this clone. Treatment described: oral pan-JAK inhibitor, 5-10 mg twice daily. Alopecia areata patients had lesional scalp punch biopsies and peripheral blood taken from them. The germline CDR1 and CDR2 sequences are SEHNR and FQNEAQ (reference sequence). The CDR3 extends over 16 amino acids. The V gene end was trimmed by 3 bases and the J gene end by 0 bases; junction bases not matched to a gene: 3. Following RNA extraction, reverse transcription yielded cDNA that acted as the sequencing template. TCRdb's table, derived via immunoSEQ multiplex PCR, lists solely in-frame clones and lacks some. Among a few hundred thousand clones, around two fifths were seen once, and the ten largest hold 0.48%.

The input for sequencing was CD4+ T cells sorted from blood, taken around week 34, from a patient treated with tofacitinib. The TCR comes from a human donor with alopecia areata. The genes are TRBV7-9 and TRBJ2-2, with 8 bases aligning to TRBD1. CDR3 DNA sequence: TGTGCCAGCAGCTTTGACAGGGGCTCGAACACCGGGGAGCTGTTTTTT. This translates into CASSFDRGSNTGELFF.